Following are 27 T cell receptor beta chains from one sample sequenced in a study of OX40 agonist ivuxolimab in advanced cancers. Profiled with immunoSEQ multiplex PCR; TCRdb holds only in-frame clones, not every one. The sample includes fewer than 75,000 clones, 87% seen only once; the top ten take 3.5% to 5%. The source was CD4+ or CD8+ T cells sorted from blood, collected in a trial of the OX40 agonist ivuxolimab. The receptor set was obtained from an adult with an advanced solid tumor such as melanoma, head and neck, liver or kidney cancer.

The chain couples TRBV30 to TRBJ2-2, with 8 positions matching TRBD1. This CDR3 contains 15 residues. The V and J ends lost 1 base and 3 bases, in that order; junction bases with no gene match: 4. Germline V lookup: CDR1 GTSNPN, CDR2 SVGIG (reference sequence). The CDR3 sequence is CAWSGDRFYTGELFF. The DNA of the CDR3 is TGTGCCTGGAGTGGGGACAGGTTCTACACCGGGGAGCTGTTTTTT.

This chain uses TRBV27 with TRBJ1-6; D perhaps matches TRBD1 (6 bases). CDR3 length equals 15 residues. Germline V gene data show CDR1 as MNHEY and CDR2 as SMNVEV (reference sequence). V was clipped by 3 bases and J by 12 bases, with 18 bases between them. The DNA for the CDR3 is TGTGCCAGCAGTTTTGGCAGGGGTCGAAAAGTACCCCTCCACTTT. This translates into CASSFGRGRKVPLHF.

The chain combines TRBV7-9 with TRBJ2-7, with a possible D match to TRBD1 (6 bases). The germline CDR1 and CDR2 sequences are SEHNR and FQNEAQ (reference sequence). The CDR3 loop spans 14 amino acids. V lost 6 bases and J lost 6, with 18 bases in between. For the CDR3, the DNA is TGTGCCAGCAGAGGGGGTATCCTCCCCTCCGAGCAGTACTTC. It translates to CASRGGILPSEQYF.

The rearrangement uses TRBV7-2 and TRBJ1-4; D not certain. Trimming stripped 6 bases from V and 0 bases from J, with 17 bases between. The CDR3 runs 17 residues. Per the germline V gene, CDR1 is SGHTA and CDR2 is FQGNSA. The CDR3 spells CASRQRGASATNEKLFF. CDR3 DNA: TGTGCCAGCAGACAACGGGGAGCCTCTGCAACTAATGAAAAACTGTTTTTT.

V and J are TRBV5-1 and TRBJ2-7, with 11 bases that match TRBD2. V trimming: 5 bases; J trimming: 3 bases; junction bases outside the gene matches: 4. Looked up from germline, CDR1 is SGHRS and CDR2 is YFSETQ. This CDR3 is 14 amino acids long. DNA of the CDR3: TGCGCCAGCAGGCCCGGGACTAGCGGCTACGAGCAGTACTTC. It specifies CASRPGTSGYEQYF. Drawing the rest from reference TRBV5-1 and TRBJ2-7, the complete variable domain is KAGVTQTPRYLIKTRGQQVTLSCSPISGHRSVSWYQQTPGQGLQFLFEYFSETQRNKGNFPGRFSGRQFSNSRSEMNVSTLELGDSALYLCASRPGTSGYEQYFGPGTRLTVT.

The CDR3 DNA reads as TGTGCCAGCAGCCCTGAGGCAGGGGGGACCTATAGCAATCAGCCCCAGCATTTT. Residues: CASSPEAGGTYSNQPQHF. V is TRBV7-6 and J is TRBJ1-5; TRBD1 aligns across 7 bases. Germline CDR1 reads SGHVS; CDR2 reads FNYEAQ. The CDR3 runs to 18 residues. V gave up 5 bases and J gave up 0 bases; unmatched junction bases: 13.

Here the CDR3 reads CASSGDSGYGYTF. The CDR3 nucleotides are TGTGCCAGCAGTGGGGACAGTGGCTATGGCTACACCTTC. The chain has TRBV6-1 and TRBJ1-2; 7 nucleotides align to TRBD1. V was pared by 4 bases and J by 4 bases, with 3 bases of the junction left unmatched. Germline-derived CDR1 and CDR2 are MNHNS and SASEGT. This CDR3 has 13 amino acids.

This chain links TRBV2 with TRBJ1-2; no definite D call. The CDR3 totals 14 residues. V was clipped by 0 bases and J by 5 bases, with 10 bases between them. The germline V gene has CDR1 SNHLY and CDR2 FYNNEI. CDR3 DNA sequence: TGTGCCAGCAGTGAAGCTTCAAGGAGGTATGGCTACACCTTC. Its translation is CASSEASRRYGYTF.

This sequence joins TRBV7-9 and TRBJ1-4; TRBD1 is a possible D gene (6 bases). The length of the CDR3 is 15 residues. V was shortened by 2 bases and J by 8 bases, with 15 bases between the two germline ends. Germline assignment: CDR1 SEHNR and CDR2 FQNEAQ (reference sequence). CDR3 sequence: CASSLSGGLGEKLFF. The CDR3 DNA reads as TGTGCCAGCAGCTTAAGCGGGGGGCTAGGGGAAAAACTGTTTTTT.

This clone is a singleton in its sample. The CDR3 DNA sequence: TGTGCCAGCAGCTTCGGACAGTATGACACCATATATTTT. It yields the protein CASSFGQYDTIYF. This chain uses TRBV5-4 with TRBJ1-3; possibly TRBD1 for D (6 bases). Trimming cost V 2 bases and J 8 bases, with 11 bases left between them. CDR3 size: 13 residues. Germline lookup yields CDR1 SGHNT and CDR2 YYREEE (reference sequence).

This clone was seen a few times. V gene TRBV11-3 combines with J gene TRBJ2-2, with a tentative D call TRBD1 (6 bases). The ends were cut back, 0 bases at V and 6 bases at J, with 14 bases in the middle. The CDR3 runs to 16 residues. CDR1 is SGHNT and CDR2 is YENEEA in the germline V gene. CDR3 DNA sequence: TGTGCCAGCAGCTTAGATAACAGGGCCTTCCCCGGGGAGCTGTTTTTT. As protein: CASSLDNRAFPGELFF.

This chain joins TRBV10-2 and TRBJ2-5, with TRBD2 matching 8 bases. The J call could be wrong; TRBJ2-7 is a better fit for the DNA end. Germline CDR1 is WSHSY and CDR2 is SAAADI. This CDR3 is built from 14 residues. The CDR3 bases are TGCGCCAGCTCCGGACCAGCGGGAGTCCACGAGCAGTACTTC. It codes for CASSGPAGVHEQYF.

The chain employs TRBV28 and TRBJ1-4, with a possible D match to TRBD1 (5 bases). The germline V gene has CDR1 MDHEN and CDR2 SYDVKM. V was clipped by 3 bases and J by 5 bases, with 13 bases between them. The CDR3 runs to 15 residues. CDR3 DNA sequence: TGTGCCAGCAGTTTTGTGGCAGGGATGAATGAAAAACTGTTTTTT. Its protein product is CASSFVAGMNEKLFF.

The rearrangement joins TRBV7-3 to TRBJ1-1; tentative D call: TRBD1 (5 bases). Trimming shortened V by 6 bases and J by 1 base, and 9 bases separated the two germline ends. The germline V gene has CDR1 SGHTA and CDR2 FQGTGA. This CDR3 is built from 13 residues. The CDR3 spells CASRGQPNTEAFF. DNA for the CDR3: TGTGCCAGCAGGGGGCAGCCGAACACTGAAGCTTTCTTT.

The count of this clone is one. The chain links TRBV7-2 to TRBJ1-1, with D unclear. V lost 3 bases and J lost 1, with 9 bases in between. Germline V lookup: CDR1 SGHTA, CDR2 FQGNSA. The CDR3 loop spans 14 amino acids. The CDR3 here is CASSFRGSNTEAFF. The DNA of the CDR3 is TGTGCCAGCAGCTTCAGAGGTTCGAACACTGAAGCTTTCTTT.

CDR3 DNA: TGCGCCAGCAGCCGGAACCGGGACTCCCCTTCGGATACGCAGTATTTT. It is translated as CASSRNRDSPSDTQYF. The rearrangement links TRBV5-1 to TRBJ2-3; D is possibly TRBD2 (6 bases). Germline loops: CDR1 SGHRS, CDR2 YFSETQ. Trimming removed 4 bases at V and 6 bases at J, with 21 bases between. The CDR3 is 16 residues long.

The genes are TRBV4-3 and TRBJ1-2, with D hard to call. The CDR3 sequence is 16 residues long. V was clipped by 4 bases and J by 0 bases, with 15 bases between them. The germline CDR1 and CDR2 sequences are LGHNA and YSLEER. The CDR3 here is CASSRDSGQANYGYTF. CDR3 in DNA: TGCGCCAGCAGCCGAGACTCTGGCCAAGCTAACTATGGCTACACCTTC.

The CDR3 sequence is CASSQRGAGGGELFF. The DNA for the CDR3 is TGTGCCAGCAGCCAACGGGGGGCCGGCGGCGGGGAGCTGTTTTTT. The chain recombines TRBV14 with TRBJ2-2; weak D call: TRBD2 (7 bases). The CDR3 extends over 15 amino acids. V lost 2 bases to trimming and J lost 7 bases, with 14 bases between them. The germline gives CDR1 SGHDN, CDR2 FVKESK.

The chain couples TRBV15 to TRBJ2-3; D remains unclear. The CDR3 has 13 residues. Germline values: CDR1 LNHNV, CDR2 YYDKDF (reference sequence). V lost 1 base, J lost 1 base, and 3 bases lay in between. The CDR3 protein is CATSRGGTDTQYF. The CDR3, as DNA: TGTGCCACCAGCAGAGGGGGCACAGATACGCAGTATTTT.

This chain connects TRBV2 to TRBJ2-1; tentatively, D is TRBD2 (7 bases). CDR1 and CDR2 from the germline V gene are SNHLY and FYNNEI. Between the trimmed V and J ends, which lost 1 base and 0 bases, there was a span of 16 bases. The CDR3 runs 18 residues. CDR3 protein: CASSEEGGTGSSYNEQFF. CDR3 coding DNA: TGTGCCAGCAGTGAAGAGGGGGGGACTGGGAGCTCCTACAATGAGCAGTTCTTC.

This clone was counted once. The genes are TRBV5-1 and TRBJ1-2; D call uncertain. Looked up from germline, CDR1 is SGHRS and CDR2 is YFSETQ. Trimming shortened V by 2 bases and J by 6 bases, and 14 bases separated the two germline ends. This CDR3 has 14 residues. The CDR3 nucleotides read TGCGCCAGCAGCTTAGGCGCGGTTTCACATGGCTACACCTTC. It yields the protein CASSLGAVSHGYTF.

The V call is TRBV2, the J call TRBJ2-3; tentatively, D is TRBD2 (5 bases). Germline V gene data show CDR1 as SNHLY and CDR2 as FYNNEI. V was trimmed by 10 bases and J by 2 bases, leaving 10 bases between them. The CDR3 loop spans 12 amino acids. CDR3 in amino acids: CATGLTTDTQYF. Written as DNA, the CDR3 is TGTGCCACCGGACTGACCACAGATACGCAGTATTTT.

V usage is TRBV4-1 and J usage is TRBJ2-7; D might be TRBD1 (6 bases). The CDR3 is made up of 14 amino acids. The ends were cut back, 3 bases at V and 7 bases at J, with 16 bases in the middle. The V gene's germline CDR1 is MGHRA and CDR2 YSYEKL. The CDR3 bases are TGCGCCAGCAGCCACCCGGGACAATCCCTAGAGCAGTACTTC. This gives the protein CASSHPGQSLEQYF.

The chain has TRBV11-3 and TRBJ2-7; D gene ambiguous. Germline lookup yields CDR1 SGHNT and CDR2 YENEEA. The CDR3 sequence is 14 residues long. V was cut by 5 bases and J by 2 bases, with 13 bases left in between. The DNA for the CDR3 is TGTGCCAGCAGCCCCGAGTCGGAGACCTACGAGCAGTACTTC. Its protein product is CASSPESETYEQYF.

The genes are TRBV28 and TRBJ1-1; no clear D gene. The V end was cut by 4 bases, the J end by 8 bases, with 11 bases between. This CDR3 has 12 residues. Germline assignment: CDR1 MDHEN and CDR2 SYDVKM. The CDR3 coding sequence is TGTGCCAGCAGTTCCTGGGTGACAGAAGCTTTCTTT. Translation gives CASSSWVTEAFF.

CDR3 DNA sequence: TGCGCCAGCAGCCGGGAGGGGGGGAGCTCCTACGAGCAGTACTTC. Amino acid sequence: CASSREGGSSYEQYF. V usage is TRBV4-1 and J usage is TRBJ2-7; D may be TRBD2 (7 bases). Trimming removed 4 bases from V and 0 bases from J, with 13 bases in between. This CDR3 comprises 15 residues. Germline loops: CDR1 MGHRA, CDR2 YSYEKL.

The table lists this clone with a few counts. This sequence joins TRBV10-3 and TRBJ1-5; 7 bases are shared with TRBD1. In germline, CDR1 is ENHRY, CDR2 SYGVKD. The CDR3 runs to 14 residues. The ends lost 3 bases at V and 6 bases at J; junction bases unmatched: 5. The CDR3 sequence is CAISERQGGQPQHF. CDR3 coding DNA: TGTGCCATCAGTGAACGTCAGGGGGGTCAGCCCCAGCATTTT.